Below, 24 T cell receptor beta chains from the same sample are listed, as sequenced in a study of blood T cell repertoires in COVID-19. Libraries were prepared by immunoSEQ multiplex PCR; TCRdb keeps only in-frame clonotypes and omits some of them. The table has under 200,000 clones, around 87% seen once. The material sequenced was peripheral blood. The receptor set was obtained from a man between 18 and 35 years old with acute or convalescent COVID-19.

The chain recombines TRBV11-2 with TRBJ2-3, with 9 bases fitting TRBD2. V shed 2 bases, J shed 0 bases, and the junction held 6 bases outside the gene matches. The germline V gene has CDR1 SGHAT and CDR2 FQNNGV. The CDR3 length is 17 residues. For the CDR3, the DNA is TGTGCCAGCAGCTTACTTGCCAGCGGGGGGAGCACAGATACGCAGTATTTT. It yields the protein CASSLLASGGSTDTQYF.

The chain joins TRBV6-5 to TRBJ1-2; TRBD1 matches 7 bases. The V gene end was trimmed by 0 bases and the J gene end by 4 bases; junction bases not matched to a gene: 2. The V gene's germline CDR1 is MNHEY and CDR2 SVGAGI. CDR3 length: 14 residues. CDR3 residues: CASSYSGQRYGYTF. CDR3 nucleotide sequence: TGTGCCAGCAGTTACTCGGGACAGCGCTATGGCTACACCTTC.

The CDR3 nucleotides are TGTGCCAGCAGCCTAAAAACCGGGACATCCAATCAGCCCCAGCATTTT. Its translation: CASSLKTGTSNQPQHF. The V and J genes are TRBV7-2 and TRBJ1-5, with TRBD1 as a possible D gene (6 bases). V shed 5 bases and J shed 3 bases, with 17 bases lying between them. This CDR3 spans 16 amino acids. CDR1 and CDR2 (germline): SGHTA, FQGNSA.

The chain combines TRBV5-8 with TRBJ2-5; 7 bases are a match to TRBD1. CDR1 SGHTS and CDR2 YDEGEE come from the germline V gene. J lost 5 bases, V lost 4 bases, and 11 bases had no gene match. The CDR3 has 15 amino acids. Here the CDR3 DNA reads TGTGCCAGCAGCCCGAAAGGGGGCTCGGGGGAGACCCAGTACTTC. Translation gives CASSPKGGSGETQYF.

This rearrangement joins TRBV4-1 to TRBJ1-2; no clear D gene. CDR1 MGHRA and CDR2 YSYEKL come from the germline V gene. This CDR3 region has 17 residues. Trimming pared 0 bases from V and 0 bases from J, leaving 14 bases between. The CDR3 bases are TGCGCCAGCAGCCAAGACCCCCTCCGGTTGACTAACTATGGCTACACCTTC. Protein: CASSQDPLRLTNYGYTF.

The chain combines TRBV5-5 with TRBJ2-2; possible D gene TRBD2, 6 bases. CDR3 size: 17 residues. Germline CDR1 SGHKS, CDR2 YYEKEE (reference sequence). V lost 5 bases to trimming and J lost 0 bases, with 17 bases between them. The CDR3 DNA sequence: TGTGCCAGCAGTCTCAGTAGCGGAGCCGCGAACACCGGGGAGCTGTTTTTT. It is translated as CASSLSSGAANTGELFF.

This chain joins TRBV30 and TRBJ1-4; no definite D call. Germline V gene data show CDR1 as GTSNPN and CDR2 as SVGIG (reference sequence). The CDR3 extends over 13 amino acids. The V end was cut by 1 base, the J end by 7 bases, with 10 bases between. The CDR3 coding sequence is TGTGCCTGGAGTGGCCAGGTAACTGAAAAACTGTTTTTT. The encoded protein is CAWSGQVTEKLFF.

This chain uses TRBV7-9 with TRBJ2-2; 9 bases align to TRBD1. Germline V lookup: CDR1 SEHNR, CDR2 FQNEAQ (reference sequence). This CDR3 comprises 17 residues. V dropped 5 bases and J dropped 6; count of bases not matched to a gene: 13. The CDR3 sequence: CASSPSAGQGNPGELFF. Written as DNA, the CDR3 is TGTGCCAGCAGCCCCTCGGCGGGACAGGGTAATCCCGGGGAGCTGTTTTTT. The whole variable domain, remainder taken from reference TRBV7-9 and TRBJ2-2, is DTGVSQNPRHKITKRGQNVTFRCDPISEHNRLYWYRQTLGQGPEFLTYFQNEAQLEKSRLLSDRFSAERPKGSFSTLEIQRTEQGDSAMYLCASSPSAGQGNPGELFFGEGSRLTVL.

In its sample, this clone was seen a few times. This chain links TRBV18 with TRBJ1-1; possibly TRBD1 for D (5 bases). The CDR3 has 14 amino acids. The germline V gene has CDR1 KGHSH and CDR2 LQKENI. Trimming stripped 1 base from V and 5 bases from J, with 11 bases between. The CDR3 sequence is CASSPRRVLTEAFF. In DNA form, the CDR3 reads TGTGCCAGCTCACCACGCAGGGTTTTAACTGAAGCTTTCTTT.

The chain combines TRBV12-5 with TRBJ2-3; maybe TRBD1 (6 bases). The ends were cut back, 0 bases at V and 1 base at J, with 8 bases in the middle. CDR1 and CDR2 (germline): LGHNT, FRNRAP. The CDR3 consists of 15 residues. The CDR3 coding sequence is TGTGCTAGTGGTTTGGTCAGGGGTGGCACAGATACGCAGTATTTT. Translated, it gives CASGLVRGGTDTQYF.

V is TRBV28 and J is TRBJ1-2; D call uncertain. The germline gives CDR1 MDHEN, CDR2 SYDVKM. The CDR3 has 11 residues. Trimming pared 5 bases from V and 4 bases from J, leaving 5 bases between. The CDR3 DNA reads TGTGCCAGCAGTCAGGCCTATGGCTACACCTTC. It encodes CASSQAYGYTF.

The V and J genes are TRBV5-4 and TRBJ2-5, with 12 bases lining up with TRBD2. The junction had 7 bases not matched to a gene; V was cut back by 6 bases and J by 1 base. CDR1 and CDR2 (germline): SGHNT, YYREEE (reference sequence). The CDR3 is 16 residues long. CDR3 nucleotides: TGTGCCAGCAAAAGGACTAGCGGGGACTCCCAAGAGACCCAGTACTTC. Translation: CASKRTSGDSQETQYF. Variable domain in full (rest from reference TRBV5-4 and TRBJ2-5): ETGVTQSPTHLIKTRGQQVTLRCSSQSGHNTVSWYQQALGQGPQFIFQYYREEENGRGNFPPRFSGLQFPNYSSELNVNALELDDSALYLCASKRTSGDSQETQYFGPGTRLLVL.

V usage is TRBV13 and J usage is TRBJ1-4, with a possible D match to TRBD1 (6 bases). The CDR3 contains 17 residues. With 4 bases removed from V and 0 bases from J, the gap between germline ends came to 15 bases. In germline, CDR1 is PRHDT, CDR2 FYEKMQ (reference sequence). In DNA, the CDR3 is TGTGCCAGCAGCTCAAACAGGGAGGGGGCAACTAATGAAAAACTGTTTTTT. This gives the protein CASSSNREGATNEKLFF.

The CDR3 nucleotides are TGTGCCATCAGCCCGGGACAGGAGAAAAAAAGCTCCTACAATGAGCAGTTCTTC. Residues: CAISPGQEKKSSYNEQFF. V is TRBV10-3 and J is TRBJ2-1; TRBD1 aligns across 8 bases. CDR1 is ENHRY and CDR2 is SYGVKD in the germline V gene. CDR3 size: 18 residues. The V and J ends lost 6 bases and 0 bases, in that order; junction bases with no gene match: 13.

The genes are TRBV30 and TRBJ1-1; weak D call: TRBD1 (5 bases). Germline V lookup: CDR1 GTSNPN, CDR2 SVGIG (reference sequence). The ends were cut back, 4 bases at V and 11 bases at J, with 20 bases in the middle. The CDR3 contains 13 residues. The CDR3 spells CAWKGSGRGTAFF. In DNA, the CDR3 is TGTGCCTGGAAGGGCTCTGGGCGGGGGACGGCTTTCTTT.

The V gene is TRBV7-9, the J gene TRBJ2-5, with 9 nucleotides matching TRBD1. V lost 1 base, J lost 5 bases, and 8 bases stayed unmatched. CDR1 and CDR2 (germline): SEHNR, FQNEAQ (reference sequence). This CDR3 spans 16 amino acids. The CDR3 loop is CASSLDRWDRVETQYF. CDR3 in DNA: TGTGCCAGCAGCTTAGATAGATGGGACAGGGTGGAGACCCAGTACTTC. The entire variable domain, with the rest obtained from reference TRBV7-9 and TRBJ2-5, is as follows: DTGVSQNPRHKITKRGQNVTFRCDPISEHNRLYWYRQTLGQGPEFLTYFQNEAQLEKSRLLSDRFSAERPKGSFSTLEIQRTEQGDSAMYLCASSLDRWDRVETQYFGPGTRLLVL.

The chain combines TRBV3-1 (or the pseudogene TRBV3-2) with TRBJ2-5; 11 bases fit TRBD1. Germline V CDR1 and CDR2: LGHDT, YNNKEL (reference sequence). The CDR3 runs 18 residues. J lost 4 bases, V lost 0 bases, and 10 bases had no gene match. The CDR3: CASSQDDGDRGFVETQYF. Here the CDR3 DNA reads TGTGCCAGCAGCCAAGATGATGGGGACAGGGGGTTTGTAGAGACCCAGTACTTC.

This chain uses TRBV4-1 with TRBJ2-1, with 10 bases that match TRBD1. There are 16 residues in the CDR3. With V trimmed by 0 bases and J by 6 bases, 5 bases remained unmatched. Germline V gives CDR1 MGHRA, CDR2 YSYEKL. CDR3 sequence reads: CASSQDRQGARNEQFF. CDR3 nucleotides: TGCGCCAGCAGCCAAGATAGACAGGGGGCTCGCAATGAGCAGTTCTTC.

This clone has more than one count but fewer than ten. The genes are TRBV4-1 and TRBJ2-1; D unresolved. CDR1 and CDR2 from the germline V gene are MGHRA and YSYEKL. This CDR3 region has 15 residues. Trimming took off 0 bases at V and 0 bases at J, with 6 bases between the two ends. The CDR3: CASSQEESSYNEQFF. In nucleotides, the CDR3 is TGCGCCAGCAGCCAAGAGGAGAGCTCCTACAATGAGCAGTTCTTC.

CDR3 protein: CASSPPPGDTEAFF. The CDR3 bases are TGTGCCAGCTCACCACCGCCAGGGGACACTGAAGCTTTCTTT. The chain recombines TRBV18 with TRBJ1-1; tentatively, D is TRBD1 (6 bases). CDR1 is KGHSH and CDR2 is LQKENI in the germline V gene. The CDR3 loop spans 14 amino acids. Between the trimmed V and J ends, which lost 0 bases and 3 bases, there was a span of 8 bases.

The V and J genes are TRBV4-1 and TRBJ2-1; 8 nucleotides agree with TRBD2. The germline V gene has CDR1 MGHRA and CDR2 YSYEKL. Trimming at V came to 1 base and at J to 7 bases, leaving 3 bases not matched to a gene. There are 14 residues in the CDR3. CDR3 residues: CASSQAGLENEQFF. The CDR3 DNA reads as TGCGCCAGCAGCCAAGCGGGACTAGAGAATGAGCAGTTCTTC.

The chain has TRBV3-1 (or the pseudogene TRBV3-2) and TRBJ2-2, with 7 bases lining up with TRBD2. This CDR3 region has 16 residues. Per the germline V gene, CDR1 is LGHDT and CDR2 is YNNKEL (reference sequence). With V trimmed by 1 base and J by 3 bases, 5 bases remained unmatched. CDR3 loop: CASSQVRTRDTGELFF. DNA of the CDR3: TGTGCCAGCAGCCAAGTACGGACTAGAGACACCGGGGAGCTGTTTTTT.

The chain combines TRBV28 with TRBJ2-1, with 8 bases aligning to TRBD1. V was clipped by 6 bases and J by 4 bases; unmatched bases: 8. The CDR3 runs to 15 residues. Germline-derived CDR1 and CDR2 are MDHEN and SYDVKM. CDR3 bases: TGTGCCAGCAGCCCCGGACAGGGTAATTACAATGAGCAGTTCTTC. Translation: CASSPGQGNYNEQFF.

This clone was recorded at least ten times. The J gene is TRBJ2-7, the V gene TRBV27; D is possibly TRBD1 (6 bases). CDR1 and CDR2 from the germline V gene are MNHEY and SMNVEV (reference sequence). The CDR3 is made up of 16 amino acids. Trimming pared 5 bases from V and 3 bases from J, leaving 20 bases between. The CDR3 bases are TGTGCCAGCAGTCCCCAATACACAGGGATCGGCTACGAGCAGTACGTC. This translates into CASSPQYTGIGYEQYV.